These T cell receptor beta chains were read from a single sample in a study of blood T cell repertoires in COVID-19. Libraries were prepared by immunoSEQ multiplex PCR; TCRdb keeps only in-frame clonotypes and omits some of them. The sample lists about 59,000 clones, roughly nine tenths seen once, with around 9.4% in the top ten. The material sequenced was peripheral blood. These TCRs come from a human donor in a cohort sampled during active COVID-19. CDR3s include the opening cysteine and the closing phenylalanine or tryptophan. D genes are given only for firm matches. Not all rows give a size; the values are once, few, many and, for expanded clones, a class.

v_gene,len,d_gene,abundance,j_gene,CDR3nt,CDR3aa
TRBV7-2,15,TRBD1,.,TRBJ2-4,TGTGCCAGCAGCCTGCGGACAGGGGGCTCTAACATTCAGTACTTC,CASSLRTGGSNIQYF
TRBV30,14,TRBD1,.,TRBJ1-2,TGTGCCTGGAAACGGGACAGGTGGATCTATGGCTACACCTTC,CAWKRDRWIYGYTF
TRBV6-1,15,.,.,TRBJ2-1,TGTGCCAGCAGTGAAAATATTCGTGCTAATATTGAGCAGTTCTTC,CASSENIRANIEQFF
TRBV27,17,TRBD1,.,TRBJ2-6,TGTGCCAGCAGTTGGACAGGGGGGCCCTCTGGGGCCAACGTCCTGACTTTC,CASSWTGGPSGANVLTF
TRBV4-1,14,TRBD1,.,TRBJ1-2,TGCGCCAGCAGCCAGGACAGGTTTAACTATGGCTACACCTTC,CASSQDRFNYGYTF
TRBV30,14,TRBD1,.,TRBJ2-2,TGTGCCTGGGCTGGACAGGGGGCGACCGGGGAGCTGTTTTTT,CAWAGQGATGELFF
TRBV20-1,15,TRBD2,.,TRBJ2-1,TGCAGTGCTAGTCACGCGGGAGGTTACTACAATGAGCAGTTCTTC,CSASHAGGYYNEQFF
TRBV5-1,13,.,.,TRBJ2-2,TGCGCCAGCAGCTTACAGGGTACCGGGGAGCTGTTTTTT,CASSLQGTGELFF
TRBV28,17,.,.,TRBJ1-5,TGTGCCAGCAGTTTAAGTGCTTTTGAAGATTTAGATCAGCCCCAGCATTTT,CASSLSAFEDLDQPQHF
TRBV6-5,16,.,.,TRBJ1-1,TGTGCCAGCAGTTACTCGAACAGGGACCCGAACACTGAAGCTTTCTTT,CASSYSNRDPNTEAFF
TRBV28,15,TRBD1,.,TRBJ1-2,TGTGCCAGCAGTACGGGGCCGGGACAGGGATTTGGCTACACCTTC,CASSTGPGQGFGYTF
TRBV3-1/TRBV3-2,14,.,.,TRBJ2-5,TGTGCCAGCAGCCAGGAGGGGGCGGGCGAGACCCAGTACTTC,CASSQEGAGETQYF
TRBV5-1,16,.,.,TRBJ2-7,TGCGCCAGCAGCTTGCTGACAGGACCATCCTACTACGAGCAGTACTTC,CASSLLTGPSYYEQYF
TRBV14,16,TRBD2,.,TRBJ2-7,TGTGCCAGCAGCCACCTTAGCGGGAGGGCCTCCTACGAGCAGTACTTC,CASSHLSGRASYEQYF
TRBV19,16,TRBD1,.,TRBJ1-2,TGTGCCACTGAGTCTTCCCGGGACAGGGCTAACTATGGCTACACCTTC,CATESSRDRANYGYTF
TRBV4-1,14,TRBD1,.,TRBJ1-1,TGCGCCAGCCGCGAGGGGACAGGGGAAACTGAAGCTTTCTTT,CASREGTGETEAFF
TRBV5-1,15,TRBD2,once,TRBJ2-7,TGCGCCAGCAGCCGCATCCGTGCGGGGGAGTACGAGCAGTACTTC,CASSRIRAGEYEQYF
TRBV14,14,.,.,TRBJ1-1,TGTGCCAGCAGCCAAGAACGAGGGAGCACTGAAGCTTTCTTT,CASSQERGSTEAFF
TRBV18,13,TRBD1,.,TRBJ1-1,TGTGCCAGCGGACAGGGTGGGGACACTGAAGCTTTCTTT,CASGQGGDTEAFF
TRBV24-1,11,.,.,TRBJ2-5,TGTGCCACCAGTACAGGGGAGACCCAGTACTTC,CATSTGETQYF
TRBV7-8,13,TRBD1,.,TRBJ1-2,TGTGCCAGCAGCTGGGGGACAGTATCTTCCTACACCTTC,CASSWGTVSSYTF
TRBV15,14,.,.,TRBJ2-3,TGTGCCACGGGACTCATAGTGGGCACAGATACGCAGTATTTT,CATGLIVGTDTQYF
TRBV5-1,13,.,.,TRBJ2-5,TGCGCCAGCAGGGTTAGGGGTACAGAGACCCAGTACTTC,CASRVRGTETQYF
TRBV9,12,.,.,TRBJ1-2,TGTGCCAGCAGTGCGGGGGACTGGAGCTACACCTTC,CASSAGDWSYTF
TRBV12-5,15,TRBD2,.,TRBJ2-1,TGTGCTAGTGGCTTAGCGGGGGGGCCCGACAATGAGCAGTTCTTC,CASGLAGGPDNEQFF
TRBV25-1,16,TRBD2,.,TRBJ2-1,TGTGCCAGCAAAGGGGACGGCGGGAGCTCCTACAATGAGCAGTTCTTC,CASKGDGGSSYNEQFF
TRBV9,17,TRBD1,once,TRBJ1-6,TGTGCCAGCAGCGAGGGACAGGGGAGGTCCTATAATTCACCCCTCCACTTT,CASSEGQGRSYNSPLHF
TRBV2,18,TRBD1,.,TRBJ2-2,TGTGCCAGCAGTGCCCCAGGGACAGGGGGCCATAACACCGGGGAGCTGTTTTTT,CASSAPGTGGHNTGELFF
TRBV18,14,TRBD1,.,TRBJ2-2,TGTGCCAGCTCACCAGGGACAGCCACCGGGGAGCTGTTTTTT,CASSPGTATGELFF
TRBV4-1,15,TRBD1,.,TRBJ2-7,TGCGCCAGCAGCCGGGGGGACAGGCCCTCCTACGAGCAGTACTTC,CASSRGDRPSYEQYF
TRBV5-1,15,.,.,TRBJ1-1,TGCGCCAGCAGCCCTCGCCCAAACTTGAACACTGAAGCTTTCTTT,CASSPRPNLNTEAFF
TRBV5-6,17,TRBD2,.,TRBJ2-1,TGTGCCAGCAGCGTTAGCGGGGGCCTTAGCTCCTACAATGAGCAGTTCTTC,CASSVSGGLSSYNEQFF
TRBV6-5,15,TRBD2,.,TRBJ2-5,TGTGCCAGCAGTTACGGGACTAGCGTGCGAGAGACCCAGTACTTC,CASSYGTSVRETQYF
TRBV30,11,.,.,TRBJ2-7,TGTGCCTGGCGACAGGTCTACGAGCAGTACTTC,CAWRQVYEQYF
TRBV7-9,17,TRBD2,.,TRBJ2-1,TGTGCCAGCAGCCCCGGGTGGCGGGAGGGCCGTTTCAATGAGCAGTTCTTC,CASSPGWREGRFNEQFF
TRBV3-1/TRBV3-2,14,.,.,TRBJ2-5,TGTGCCAGCAGACGAAGGGGCGGGGAAGAGACCCAGTACTTC,CASRRRGGEETQYF
TRBV7-9,13,.,.,TRBJ2-4,TGTGCCAGCAGCCCCGGGATCAAAAACATTCAGTACTTC,CASSPGIKNIQYF
TRBV9,15,TRBD1,.,TRBJ1-1,TGTGCCAGCAGCGTGGGGACAGCTTTTTACACTGAAGCTTTCTTT,CASSVGTAFYTEAFF
TRBV5-1,18,TRBD1,.,TRBJ2-7,TGCGCCAGCAGCTCCGACGTCACTCCGGGACAGGGAAAGTACGAGCAGTACTTC,CASSSDVTPGQGKYEQYF
TRBV6-4,13,.,.,TRBJ1-2,TGTGCCAGCAGTGACTCGTTCGGGGAGGGCTACACCTTC,CASSDSFGEGYTF
TRBV2,14,.,.,TRBJ1-2,TGTGCCAGCAGTGGACAGGACCCTAACTATGGCTACACCTTC,CASSGQDPNYGYTF
TRBV7-2,16,.,few,TRBJ2-5,TGTGCCAGCAGCTTAGCCCAGGGTTTACGGTCAGCGACCCAGTACTTC,CASSLAQGLRSATQYF
TRBV28,16,TRBD2,.,TRBJ2-1,TGTGCCAGCAGTTTAGCGGGAGGGCCCAGAGACAATGAGCAGTTCTTC,CASSLAGGPRDNEQFF
TRBV5-6,16,TRBD2,.,TRBJ2-3,TGTGCCAGCAGCGGCAGCGGGAGGGCCGGTACAGATACGCAGTATTTT,CASSGSGRAGTDTQYF